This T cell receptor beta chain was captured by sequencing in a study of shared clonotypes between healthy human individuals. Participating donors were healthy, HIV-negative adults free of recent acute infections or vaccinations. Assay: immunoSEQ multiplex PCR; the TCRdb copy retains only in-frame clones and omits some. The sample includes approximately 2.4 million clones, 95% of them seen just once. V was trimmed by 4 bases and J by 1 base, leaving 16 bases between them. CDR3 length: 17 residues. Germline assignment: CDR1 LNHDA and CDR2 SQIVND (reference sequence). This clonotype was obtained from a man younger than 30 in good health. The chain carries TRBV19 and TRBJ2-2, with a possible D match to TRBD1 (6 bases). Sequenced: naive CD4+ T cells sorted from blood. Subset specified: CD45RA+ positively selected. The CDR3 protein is CASSRTQGTLNTGELFF. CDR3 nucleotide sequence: TGTGCCAGTAGTAGGACTCAGGGGACCCTGAACACCGGGGAGCTGTTTTTT.